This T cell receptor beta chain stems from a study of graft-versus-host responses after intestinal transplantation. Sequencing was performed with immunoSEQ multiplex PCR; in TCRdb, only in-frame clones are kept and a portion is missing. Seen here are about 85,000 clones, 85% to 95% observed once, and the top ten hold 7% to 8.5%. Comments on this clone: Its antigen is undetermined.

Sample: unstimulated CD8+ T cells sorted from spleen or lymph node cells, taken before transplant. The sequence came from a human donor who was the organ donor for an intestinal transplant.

In DNA, the CDR3 is TGTGCCAGCAGCTCCCTCAACGATAGTAAAGGGACCGGGGAGCTGTTTTTT. Protein product: CASSSLNDSKGTGELFF. This chain joins TRBV11-3 and TRBJ2-2; D gene uncertain. The CDR3 consists of 17 residues. The ends were cut back, 4 bases at V and 5 bases at J, with 20 bases in the middle. CDR1 SGHNT and CDR2 YENEEA come from the germline V gene.